The 6 T cell receptor beta chains reported below all come from one sample, sequenced in a study of post-analysis software for immune sequencing data (dated by TCRdb to the mid-2010s). The library came from PCR. Sequencing used an Illumina HiSeq 2500. Unique molecular identifiers were incorporated into TCR beta cDNA libraries to reduce PCR and sequencing biases. TCRdb took the public reads, trimmed them with fastp at Q25, ran MiXCR for clone calling and kept in-frame beta chains. Identical CDR3 protein sequences are pooled into one entry, listed with their most common genes and DNA. Recorded for this sample are 750,000 to 950,000 distinct CDR3 sequences; approximately 53% of them occurred a single time. The top ten constitute approximately 4.3% of the sample. The study at large found these results: Roughly 5 TRBV segments, including TRBV5-6, TRBV5-1 and TRBV20-1, were significantly more frequent in patients than controls.

These receptors are not linked to any known antigen. Sequencing input: blood. The receptors originated from a girl aged 5 to 17 with multiple sclerosis.

This rearrangement joins TRBV5-6 to TRBJ2-5, with 8 nucleotides matching TRBD1. The J call may be incorrect, as the DNA end agrees better with TRBJ2-7. The CDR3 runs 15 residues. Germline CDR1 is SGHDT and CDR2 is YYEEEE. CDR3 DNA sequence: TGTGCCAGCAGTATGGGCTTTCAGGGGGCTTACGAGCAGTACTTC. Its translation is CASSMGFQGAYEQYF.

About this clonotype: Its ends do not fully match the called genes, so a read error is possible. The rearrangement uses TRBV7-6 and TRBJ2-7; 16 bases agree with TRBD2. Germline V gene lookup returns CDR1 SGHVS and CDR2 FNYEAQ. CDR3 length: 21 residues. CDR3 DNA sequence: TGTGCCAGCGGCTTTTTCCCGGGACTAGCGGGAGGGCCTGGTGGGTCCTACGAGCAGTACTTC. As protein: CASGFFPGLAGGPGGSYEQYF.

The sample holds many counts of this clonotype. This chain uses TRBV20-1 with TRBJ2-7; D assignment may be TRBD1 or TRBD2 (5 bases each). Trimming stripped 5 bases from V and 0 bases from J, with 17 bases between. Germline V gives CDR1 DFQATT, CDR2 SNEGSKA (reference sequence). The CDR3 has 15 amino acids. In nucleotides, the CDR3 is TGCAGTGCTCACGCCAGAGGGACCAACTCCTACGAGCAGTACTTC. Protein sequence: CSAHARGTNSYEQYF.

The rearrangement joins TRBV20-1 to TRBJ2-1, with a tentative D call TRBD2 (6 bases). Trimming cost V 0 bases and J 7 bases, with 10 bases left between them. The CDR3 runs 13 residues. Germline lookup yields CDR1 DFQATT and CDR2 SNEGSKA (reference sequence). The CDR3 region has the DNA TGCAGTGCTAGAGATCGCGGGGATAATGAGCAGTTCTTC. This translates into CSARDRGDNEQFF.

V gene TRBV27 combines with J gene TRBJ1-2; the D is unclear. This CDR3 has 14 amino acids. Germline CDR1 is MNHEY and CDR2 is SMNVEV (reference sequence). The V and J ends lost 7 bases and 2 bases respectively, with 14 bases between them. The CDR3 bases are TGTGCCAGCAATGACCCGGAGCTAAACTATGGCTACACCTTC. Its protein product is CASNDPELNYGYTF.

Remarks on this clonotype: This may be a read error: a much more frequent sequence differs by one nucleotide. The CDR3 sequence: CASEGEIDEQYF. As DNA, the CDR3 is TGCGCCAGCGAGGGGGAGATCGATGAGCAGTACTTC. V usage is TRBV10-2 and J usage is TRBJ2-5, with D possibly being TRBD1 (6 bases). Germline loops: CDR1 WSHSY, CDR2 SAAADI. The CDR3 runs to 12 residues. V dropped 8 bases and J dropped 11 bases, with 18 bases sitting between them.